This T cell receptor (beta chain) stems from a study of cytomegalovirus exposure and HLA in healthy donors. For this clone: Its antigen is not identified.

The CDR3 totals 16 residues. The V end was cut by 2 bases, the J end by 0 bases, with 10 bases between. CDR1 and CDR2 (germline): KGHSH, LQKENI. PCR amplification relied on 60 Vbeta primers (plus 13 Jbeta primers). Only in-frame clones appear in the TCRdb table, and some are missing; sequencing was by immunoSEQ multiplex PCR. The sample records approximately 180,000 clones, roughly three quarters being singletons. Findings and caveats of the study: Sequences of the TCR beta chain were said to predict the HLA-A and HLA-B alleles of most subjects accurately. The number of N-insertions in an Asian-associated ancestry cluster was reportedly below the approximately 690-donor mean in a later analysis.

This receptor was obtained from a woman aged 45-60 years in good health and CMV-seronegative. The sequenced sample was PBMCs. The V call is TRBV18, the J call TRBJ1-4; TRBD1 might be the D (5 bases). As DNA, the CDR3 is TGTGCCAGCTCACCATTGGGACTGACAACTAATGAAAAACTGTTTTTT. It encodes CASSPLGLTTNEKLFF.